A single sample gave rise to the 18 T cell receptor beta chains below, sequenced in a study of shared clonotypes between healthy human individuals. Clones were sequenced by immunoSEQ multiplex PCR, and TCRdb holds only the in-frame ones, with some missing. The sample shows about 770,000 clones, around 70% of them seen only once. The sample consisted of memory CD4+ T cells sorted from blood. Subset in this sample: CD45RA-negative fraction. Every receptor here comes from a woman aged 25 to 45 in good health.

V gene TRBV23-1 combines with J gene TRBJ2-7; no firm D call. TRBV23-1 is treated as an ORF (open reading frame) with a function not yet certain. V lost 2 bases and J 5 bases, leaving 16 bases between the germline ends. This CDR3 has 15 amino acids. The chain's CDR3 is CASSQLIKSLHEQYF. As DNA, the CDR3 is TGCGCCAGCAGTCAACTAATCAAGTCCTTACACGAGCAGTACTTC.

The chain recombines TRBV5-1 with TRBJ2-5, with D perhaps being TRBD1 or TRBD2 (5 bases each). The V end was cut by 5 bases, the J end by 4 bases, with 15 bases between. Germline loops: CDR1 SGHRS, CDR2 YFSETQ. The CDR3 has 14 amino acids. The CDR3 is CASRGPSVAETQYF. In nucleotides, the CDR3 is TGCGCCAGCAGGGGACCTTCGGTGGCAGAGACCCAGTACTTC. Full variable domain (remainder filled in from reference TRBV5-1 and TRBJ2-5): KAGVTQTPRYLIKTRGQQVTLSCSPISGHRSVSWYQQTPGQGLQFLFEYFSETQRNKGNFPGRFSGRQFSNSRSEMNVSTLELGDSALYLCASRGPSVAETQYFGPGTRLLVL.

The chain links TRBV2 to TRBJ2-3; 13 nucleotides line up with TRBD2. Germline CDR1 SNHLY, CDR2 FYNNEI. V trimming: 6 bases; J trimming: 10 bases; junction bases outside the gene matches: 7. CDR3 size: 14 residues. This chain's CDR3 is CASRTSGGRLAQYF. In nucleotides, the CDR3 is TGTGCCAGCAGGACTAGCGGGGGGCGGTTGGCGCAGTATTTT.

The V call is TRBV2, the J call TRBJ2-3; 8 bases are a match to TRBD1. Trimming removed 11 bases from V and 3 bases from J; junction bases left unmatched: 7. This CDR3 region has 13 residues. The germline CDR1 and CDR2 sequences are SNHLY and FYNNEI. The CDR3 sequence: CALGQGATDTQYF. In DNA form, the CDR3 reads TGTGCCCTCGGGCAGGGGGCGACAGATACGCAGTATTTT.

This clone was observed a few times. The J gene is TRBJ1-5, the V gene TRBV6-5; D uncertain. Trimming removed 0 bases at V and 1 base at J, with 7 bases between. This CDR3 region has 15 residues. Germline CDR1 and CDR2: MNHEY and SVGAGI. Here the CDR3 reads CASSYSGLSNQPQHF. In DNA form, the CDR3 reads TGTGCCAGCAGTTACTCAGGGTTAAGCAATCAGCCCCAGCATTTT.

V gene TRBV28 combines with J gene TRBJ1-1; a possible D gene is TRBD1 (6 bases). Trimming pared 3 bases from V and 0 bases from J, leaving 14 bases between. CDR1 MDHEN and CDR2 SYDVKM come from the germline V gene. This CDR3 is built from 16 residues. Here the CDR3 DNA reads TGTGCCAGCAGTTTTCAGGACAGCTGGCTGAACACTGAAGCTTTCTTT. This encodes CASSFQDSWLNTEAFF.

CDR3 bases: TGTGCCAGCAGCGCGGACGGAGGGGGTTTAATCTACGAGCAGTACTTC. Amino acids: CASSADGGGLIYEQYF. The gene calls are TRBV9 and TRBJ2-7; D may correspond to TRBD1 or TRBD2 (6 bases each). Germline V gene data show CDR1 as SGDLS and CDR2 as YYNGEE. Between the trimmed V and J ends, which lost 3 bases and 3 bases, there was a span of 19 bases. The CDR3 length is 16 residues.

This clone was recorded only once. One junction end disagrees with the germline gene, perhaps due to a read error. Within the sample, other DNA sequences also encode this same CDR3. The chain has TRBV4-1 and TRBJ1-2; D gene unclear. The CDR3 length is 15 residues. Germline V lookup: CDR1 MGHRA, CDR2 YSYEKL. The CDR3 DNA reads as TGCGCCAGTAGCCAAGACTCAAGGGTTGGTTATGGCTACACCTTC. Its translation is CASSQDSRVGYGYTF.

This clone occurred a few times. The chain recombines TRBV7-3 with TRBJ1-3; D possibly corresponds to TRBD1 (6 bases). This CDR3 region has 12 residues. CDR1 and CDR2 from the germline V gene are SGHTA and FQGTGA. The DNA for the CDR3 is TGTGGTTGGACAGCCTCTGGAAACACCATATATTTT. It is translated as CGWTASGNTIYF.

This clone was found a few times. V usage is TRBV7-3 and J usage is TRBJ2-1; D is possibly TRBD2 (5 bases). V lost 3 bases and J lost 2, with 17 bases in between. Germline values: CDR1 SGHTA, CDR2 FQGTGA. There are 17 residues in the CDR3. The CDR3 DNA is TGTGCCAGCAGCTTGGTTGGCGGCGGGTCCACCTACAATGAGCAGTTCTTC. This encodes CASSLVGGGSTYNEQFF.

The rearrangement uses TRBV7-2 and TRBJ2-5; possible D gene TRBD1, 6 bases. This CDR3 region has 18 residues. Trimming cost V 5 bases and J 1 base, with 23 bases left between them. Germline-derived CDR1 and CDR2 are SGHTA and FQGNSA. The CDR3 loop reads CASSPRRVAGGPQETQYF. CDR3 sequence (DNA): TGTGCCAGCAGCCCCCGTAGGGTAGCTGGGGGCCCCCAAGAGACCCAGTACTTC.

This chain connects TRBV5-5 to TRBJ1-1; no definite D call. This CDR3 contains 13 residues. Germline values: CDR1 SGHKS, CDR2 YYEKEE (reference sequence). Trimming took off 2 bases at V and 0 bases at J, with 5 bases between the two ends. CDR3 region: CASSFTMNTEAFF. Here the CDR3 DNA reads TGTGCCAGCAGCTTTACTATGAACACTGAAGCTTTCTTT.

The CDR3 bases are TGTGCCAGCAGCTTGTCTAGCTCTGTTTCGGCCCAGTACTTC. Amino acid sequence: CASSLSSSVSAQYF. This sequence joins TRBV5-4 and TRBJ2-5, with D perhaps TRBD2 (5 bases). Trimming stripped 1 base from V and 9 bases from J, with 16 bases between. CDR1 and CDR2 from the germline V gene are SGHNT and YYREEE (reference sequence). CDR3 length equals 14 residues.

This clone was recorded a few times. V is TRBV6-6 and J is TRBJ1-5, with D possibly matching TRBD1 (6 bases). Germline loops: CDR1 MNHNY, CDR2 SVGAGI (reference sequence). The CDR3 loop spans 13 amino acids. Trimming took off 7 bases at V and 2 bases at J, with 9 bases between the two ends. This CDR3 reads CASIAGGNQPQHF. The CDR3 nucleotides are TGTGCCAGCATAGCAGGGGGCAATCAGCCCCAGCATTTT.

The rearrangement uses TRBV28 and TRBJ2-2; possible D gene TRBD2, 7 bases. Germline CDR1 MDHEN, CDR2 SYDVKM. Trimming pared 6 bases from V and 1 base from J, leaving 12 bases between. The CDR3 extends over 15 amino acids. As DNA, the CDR3 is TGTGCCAGCAGCCGAGCGGGACAGAACACCGGGGAGCTGTTTTTT. It codes for CASSRAGQNTGELFF.

This clone has more than one count but fewer than ten. The genes are TRBV5-1 and TRBJ1-1; no definite D call. V was cut by 0 bases and J by 1 base, with 10 bases left in between. The CDR3 runs 15 residues. Germline V gives CDR1 SGHRS, CDR2 YFSETQ. The CDR3 region has the DNA TGCGCCAGCAGCTTGGAGGTCGGCGGGAACACTGAAGCTTTCTTT. This codes for CASSLEVGGNTEAFF.

The chain is built from TRBV7-6 and TRBJ2-5, with TRBD1 matching 7 bases. The CDR3 is 14 amino acids. The trim removed 3 bases at V and 5 bases at J, leaving 6 bases unmatched. The germline gives CDR1 SGHVS, CDR2 FNYEAQ. In nucleotides, the CDR3 is TGTGCCAGCAGCTTCCGACAGGGCGGGGAGACCCAGTACTTC. Its translation is CASSFRQGGETQYF.

The table lists this clone with a count of one. CDR3 in amino acids: CASSLADSTRETQYF. The CDR3, as DNA: TGTGCCAGCAGCTTAGCTGACAGCACTCGGGAGACCCAGTACTTC. The rearrangement joins TRBV7-8 to TRBJ2-5, with D perhaps matching TRBD1 (5 bases). CDR1 is SGHVS and CDR2 is FQNEAQ in the germline V gene. V was shortened by 0 bases and J by 5 bases, with 13 bases between the two germline ends. The CDR3 loop spans 15 amino acids.